This TCR beta chain appears in the sequencing data of a study of CD8+CD57+ T cells in acquired aplastic anemia. Worth noting for this clonotype: A junction end diverges from the germline sequence, so it may reflect a read error.

TCR beta VDJ and CDR3 profiles were obtained from a genomic DNA template. One entry per CDR3 protein results from TCRdb running MiXCR on the reads. The sample contains hundreds of thousands of distinct CDR3 sequences, approximately 70% of which appear only once. Sequences were obtained from sorted CD4+, CD8+, or CD8+CD57+ T cells (not recorded which) from PBMCs. The receptor comes from a human donor in good health, serving as a control.

The CDR3 loop is CASSEGIAAGALF. In DNA, the CDR3 is TGTGCCAGCAGCGAGGGGATAGCGGCGGGGGCTTTATTC. The chain uses TRBV7-3 and TRBJ1-1; possibly TRBD1 for D (6 bases). The germline gives CDR1 SGHTA, CDR2 FQGTGA. This CDR3 contains 13 residues.